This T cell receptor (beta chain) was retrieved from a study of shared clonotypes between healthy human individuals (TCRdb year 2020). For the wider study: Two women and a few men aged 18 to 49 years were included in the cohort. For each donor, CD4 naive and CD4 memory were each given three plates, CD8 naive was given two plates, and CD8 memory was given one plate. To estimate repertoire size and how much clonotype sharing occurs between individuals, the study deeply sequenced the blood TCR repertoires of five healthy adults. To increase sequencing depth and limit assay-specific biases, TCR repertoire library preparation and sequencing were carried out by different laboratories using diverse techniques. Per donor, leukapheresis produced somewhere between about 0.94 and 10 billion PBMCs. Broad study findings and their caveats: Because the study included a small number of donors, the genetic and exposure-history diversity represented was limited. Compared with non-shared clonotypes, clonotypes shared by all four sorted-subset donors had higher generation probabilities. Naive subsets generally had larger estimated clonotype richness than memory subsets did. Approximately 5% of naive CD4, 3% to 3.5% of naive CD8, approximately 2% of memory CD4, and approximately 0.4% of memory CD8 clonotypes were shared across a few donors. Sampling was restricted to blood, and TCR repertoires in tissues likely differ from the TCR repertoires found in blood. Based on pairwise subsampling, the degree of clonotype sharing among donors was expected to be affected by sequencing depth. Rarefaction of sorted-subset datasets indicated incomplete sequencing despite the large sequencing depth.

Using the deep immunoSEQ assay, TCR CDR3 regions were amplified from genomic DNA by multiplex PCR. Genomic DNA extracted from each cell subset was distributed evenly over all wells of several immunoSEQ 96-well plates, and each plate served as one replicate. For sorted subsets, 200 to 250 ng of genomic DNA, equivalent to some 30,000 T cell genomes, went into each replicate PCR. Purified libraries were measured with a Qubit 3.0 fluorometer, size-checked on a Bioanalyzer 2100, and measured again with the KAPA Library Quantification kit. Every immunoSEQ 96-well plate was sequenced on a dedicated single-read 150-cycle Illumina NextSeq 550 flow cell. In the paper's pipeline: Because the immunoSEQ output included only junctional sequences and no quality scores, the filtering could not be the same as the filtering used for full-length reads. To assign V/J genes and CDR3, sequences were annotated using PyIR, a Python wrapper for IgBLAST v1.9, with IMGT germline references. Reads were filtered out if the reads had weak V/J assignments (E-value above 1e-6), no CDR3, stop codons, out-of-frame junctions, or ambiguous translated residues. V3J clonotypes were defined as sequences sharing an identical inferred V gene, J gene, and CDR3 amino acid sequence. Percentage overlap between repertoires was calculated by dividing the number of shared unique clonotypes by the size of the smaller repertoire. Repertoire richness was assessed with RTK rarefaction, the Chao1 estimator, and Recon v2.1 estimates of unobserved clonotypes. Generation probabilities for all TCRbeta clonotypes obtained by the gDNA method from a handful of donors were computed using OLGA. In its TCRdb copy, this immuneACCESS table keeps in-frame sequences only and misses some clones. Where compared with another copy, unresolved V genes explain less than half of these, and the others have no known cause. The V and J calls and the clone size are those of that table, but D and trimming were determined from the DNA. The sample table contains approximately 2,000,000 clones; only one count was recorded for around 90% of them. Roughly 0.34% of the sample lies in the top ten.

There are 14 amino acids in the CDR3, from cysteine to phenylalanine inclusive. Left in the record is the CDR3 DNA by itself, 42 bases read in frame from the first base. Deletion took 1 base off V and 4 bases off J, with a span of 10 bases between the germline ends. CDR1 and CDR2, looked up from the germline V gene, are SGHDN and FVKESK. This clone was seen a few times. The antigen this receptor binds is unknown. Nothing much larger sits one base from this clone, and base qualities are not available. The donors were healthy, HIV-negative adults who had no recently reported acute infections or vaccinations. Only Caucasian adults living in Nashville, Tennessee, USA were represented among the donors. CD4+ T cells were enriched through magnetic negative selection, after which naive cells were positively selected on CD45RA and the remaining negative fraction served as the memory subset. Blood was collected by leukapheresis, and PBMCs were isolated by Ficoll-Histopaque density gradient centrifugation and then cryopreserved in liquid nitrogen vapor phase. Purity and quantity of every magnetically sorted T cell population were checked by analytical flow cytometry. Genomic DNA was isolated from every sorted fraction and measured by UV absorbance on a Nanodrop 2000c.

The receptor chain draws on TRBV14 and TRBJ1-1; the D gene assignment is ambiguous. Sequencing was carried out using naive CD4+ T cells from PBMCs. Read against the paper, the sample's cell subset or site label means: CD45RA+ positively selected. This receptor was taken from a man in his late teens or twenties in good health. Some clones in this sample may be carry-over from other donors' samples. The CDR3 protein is CASSQVRAGTEAFF. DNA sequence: TGTGCCAGCAGCCAAGTAAGGGCAGGCACTGAAGCTTTCTTT. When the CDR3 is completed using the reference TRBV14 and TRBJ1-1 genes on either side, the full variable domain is EAGVTQFPSHSVIEKGQTVTLRCDPISGHDNLYWYRRVMGKEIKFLLHFVKESKQDESGMPNNRFLAERTGGTYSTLKVQPAELEDSGVYFCASSQVRAGTEAFFGQGTRLTVV.